This section outlines one T cell receptor (beta chain) sequence together with its context. The record originates from a study of monozygotic twins with inflammatory bowel disease. TCRdb derives one entry per CDR3 protein from the 5' RACE reads, leaving out DNA. The sample data list about 160,000 distinct CDR3 sequences. CDR1 and CDR2 from the germline V gene are KGHSH and LQKENI. The CDR3 is made up of 14 amino acids. The genes are TRBV18 and TRBJ2-1. The sample was blood. The clonotype comes from a human donor with ulcerative colitis or Crohn's disease, or a healthy co-twin of an affected twin (not recorded which). The CDR3 spells CASSPAAEYNEQFF. The whole variable domain, filled in from reference TRBV18 and TRBJ2-1, reads NAGVMQNPRHLVRRRGQEARLRCSPMKGHSHVYWYRQLPEEGLKFMVYLQKENIIDESGMPKERFSAEFPKEGPSILRIQQVVRGDSAAYFCASSPAAEYNEQFFGPGTRLTVL.